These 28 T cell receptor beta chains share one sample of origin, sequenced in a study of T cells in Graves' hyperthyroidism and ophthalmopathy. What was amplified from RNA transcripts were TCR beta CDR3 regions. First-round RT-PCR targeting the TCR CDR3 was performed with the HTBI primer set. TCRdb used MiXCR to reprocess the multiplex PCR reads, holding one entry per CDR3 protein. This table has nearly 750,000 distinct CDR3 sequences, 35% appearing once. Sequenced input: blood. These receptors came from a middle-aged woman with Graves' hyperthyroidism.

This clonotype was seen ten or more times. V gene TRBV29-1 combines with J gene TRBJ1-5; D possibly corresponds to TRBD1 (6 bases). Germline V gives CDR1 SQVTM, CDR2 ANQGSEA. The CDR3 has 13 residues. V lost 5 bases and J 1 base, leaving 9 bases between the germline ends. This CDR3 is CSVTTGSNQPQHF. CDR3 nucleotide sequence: TGCAGCGTTACTACAGGGAGCAATCAGCCCCAGCATTTT.

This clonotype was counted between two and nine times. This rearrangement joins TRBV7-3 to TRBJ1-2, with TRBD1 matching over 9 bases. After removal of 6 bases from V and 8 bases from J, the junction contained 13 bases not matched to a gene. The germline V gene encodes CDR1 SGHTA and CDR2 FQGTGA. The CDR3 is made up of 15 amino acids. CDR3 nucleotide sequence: TGTGCCAGCAGTGACTTGGGACAGGGTGCTCAAGGCTACACCTTC. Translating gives CASSDLGQGAQGYTF. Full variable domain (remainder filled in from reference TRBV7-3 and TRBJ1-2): GAGVSQTPSNKVTEKGKYVELRCDPISGHTALYWYRQSLGQGPEFLIYFQGTGAADDSGLPNDRFFAVRPEGSVSTLKIQRTERGDSAVYLCASSDLGQGAQGYTFGSGTRLTVV.

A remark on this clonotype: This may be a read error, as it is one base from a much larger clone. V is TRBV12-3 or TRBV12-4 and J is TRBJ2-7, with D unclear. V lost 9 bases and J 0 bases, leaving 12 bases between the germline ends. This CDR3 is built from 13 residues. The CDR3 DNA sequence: TGTGCCAGTACCACACCTCCCTCCTACGAGCAGTACTTC. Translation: CASTTPPSYEQYF.

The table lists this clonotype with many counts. The DNA for the CDR3 is TGTGCCAGCAGCTCAAGTGGCTCTGGGGCCAACGTCCTGACTTTC. This codes for CASSSSGSGANVLTF. The chain employs TRBV7-3 and TRBJ2-6, with no clear D. Trimming took off 4 bases at V and 0 bases at J, with 7 bases between the two ends. The length of the CDR3 is 15 residues. Looked up from germline, CDR1 is SGHTA and CDR2 is FQGTGA.

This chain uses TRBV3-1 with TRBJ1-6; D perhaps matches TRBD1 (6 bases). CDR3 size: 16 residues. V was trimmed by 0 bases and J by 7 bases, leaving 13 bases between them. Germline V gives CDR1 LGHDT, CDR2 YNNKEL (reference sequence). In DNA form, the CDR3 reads TGTGCCAGCAGCCAAGAAGGACAGTCATTGAATTCACCCCTCCACTTT. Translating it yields CASSQEGQSLNSPLHF. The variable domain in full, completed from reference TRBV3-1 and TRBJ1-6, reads DTAVSQTPKYLVTQMGNDKSIKCEQNLGHDTMYWYKQDSKKFLKIMFSYNNKELIINETVPNRFSPKSPDKAHLNLHINSLELGDSAVYFCASSQEGQSLNSPLHFGNGTRLTVT.

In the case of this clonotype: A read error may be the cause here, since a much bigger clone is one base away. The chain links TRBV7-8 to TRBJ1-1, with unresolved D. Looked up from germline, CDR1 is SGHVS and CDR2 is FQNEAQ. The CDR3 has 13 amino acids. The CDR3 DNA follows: TGTACCAGCAGCTTAGAACAGAACACTGAAGCTTTCTTT. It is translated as CTSSLEQNTEAFF.

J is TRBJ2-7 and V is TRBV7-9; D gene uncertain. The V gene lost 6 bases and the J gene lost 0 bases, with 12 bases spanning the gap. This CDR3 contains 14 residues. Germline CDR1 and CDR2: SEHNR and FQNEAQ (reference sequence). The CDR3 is CASSPPQPSYEQYF. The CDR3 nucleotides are TGTGCCAGCAGTCCCCCGCAGCCCTCCTACGAGCAGTACTTC. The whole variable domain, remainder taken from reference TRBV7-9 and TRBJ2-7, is DTGVSQNPRHKITKRGQNVTFRCDPISEHNRLYWYRQTLGQGPEFLTYFQNEAQLEKSRLLSDRFSAERPKGSFSTLEIQRTEQGDSAMYLCASSPPQPSYEQYFGPGTRLTVT.

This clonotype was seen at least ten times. Here the CDR3 DNA reads TGCGCCAGCAGTGCGGCATCTGGGGCCAACGTCCTGACTTTC. Amino acids: CASSAASGANVLTF. V gene TRBV10-1 combines with J gene TRBJ2-6; unclear D gene. The V and J ends lost 4 bases and 1 base respectively, with 5 bases between them. The CDR3 is 14 amino acids. Germline V lookup: CDR1 WNHNN, CDR2 SYGVQD (reference sequence).

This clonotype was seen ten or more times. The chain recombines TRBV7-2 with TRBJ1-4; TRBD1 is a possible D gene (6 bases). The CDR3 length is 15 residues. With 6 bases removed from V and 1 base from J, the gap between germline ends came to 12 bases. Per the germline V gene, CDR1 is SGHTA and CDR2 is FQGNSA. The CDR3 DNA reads TGTGCCAGCAGTTTACAGGGTAGAACTAATGAAAAACTGTTTTTT. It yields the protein CASSLQGRTNEKLFF.

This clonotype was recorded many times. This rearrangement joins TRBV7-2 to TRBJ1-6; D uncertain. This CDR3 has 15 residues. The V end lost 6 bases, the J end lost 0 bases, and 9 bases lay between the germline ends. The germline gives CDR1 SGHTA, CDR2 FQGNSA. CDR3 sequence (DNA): TGTGCCAGCAGAGGAGCGAGCTCCTATAATTCACCCCTCCACTTT. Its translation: CASRGASSYNSPLHF.

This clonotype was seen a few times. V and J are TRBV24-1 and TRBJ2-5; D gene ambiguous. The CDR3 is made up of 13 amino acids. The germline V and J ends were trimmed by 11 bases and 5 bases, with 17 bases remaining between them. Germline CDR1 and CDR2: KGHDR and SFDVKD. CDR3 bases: TGTGCCAGCCGGACGGGTGAATATGAGACCCAGTACTTC. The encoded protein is CASRTGEYETQYF.

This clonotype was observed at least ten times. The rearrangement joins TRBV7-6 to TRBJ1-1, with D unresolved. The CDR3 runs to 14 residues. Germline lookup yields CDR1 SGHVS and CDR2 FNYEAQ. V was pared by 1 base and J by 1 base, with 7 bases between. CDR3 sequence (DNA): TGTGCCAGCAGCTTAGATCCGTCGAACACTGAAGCTTTCTTT. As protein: CASSLDPSNTEAFF.

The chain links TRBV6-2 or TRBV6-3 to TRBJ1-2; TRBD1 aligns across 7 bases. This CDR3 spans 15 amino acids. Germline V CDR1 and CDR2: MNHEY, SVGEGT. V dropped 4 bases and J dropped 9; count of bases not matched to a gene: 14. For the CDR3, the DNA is TGTGCCAGCAGTTTTGCCTTGGACAGGTTGGATAGCTACACCTTC. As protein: CASSFALDRLDSYTF.

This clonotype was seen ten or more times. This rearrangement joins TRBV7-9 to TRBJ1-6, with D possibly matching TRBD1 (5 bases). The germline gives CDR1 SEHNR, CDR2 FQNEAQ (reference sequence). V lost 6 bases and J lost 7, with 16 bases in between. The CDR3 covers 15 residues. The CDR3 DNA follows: TGTGCCAGCAGGGCCCCCGAGGGGCGAAATTCACCCCTCCACTTT. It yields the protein CASRAPEGRNSPLHF.

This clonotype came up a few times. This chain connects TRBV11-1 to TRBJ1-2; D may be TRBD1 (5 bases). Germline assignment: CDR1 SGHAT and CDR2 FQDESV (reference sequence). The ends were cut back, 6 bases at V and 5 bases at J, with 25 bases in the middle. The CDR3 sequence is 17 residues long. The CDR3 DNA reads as TGTGCCAGCAGTTCCACTGAGGCAGGGCAGTCACCATATGGCTACACCTTC. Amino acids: CASSSTEAGQSPYGYTF.

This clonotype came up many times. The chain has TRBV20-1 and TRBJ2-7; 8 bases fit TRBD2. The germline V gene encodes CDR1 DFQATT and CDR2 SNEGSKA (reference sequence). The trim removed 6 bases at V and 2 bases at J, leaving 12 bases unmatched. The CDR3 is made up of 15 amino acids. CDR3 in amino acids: CSAQGAGGDTYEQYF. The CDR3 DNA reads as TGCAGTGCCCAGGGCGCGGGGGGCGACACCTACGAGCAGTACTTC.

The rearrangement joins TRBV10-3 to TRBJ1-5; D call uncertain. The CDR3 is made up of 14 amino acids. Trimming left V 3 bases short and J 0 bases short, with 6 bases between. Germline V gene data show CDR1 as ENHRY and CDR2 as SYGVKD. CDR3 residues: CAISDRGSNQPQHF. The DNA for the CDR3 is TGTGCCATCAGTGATCGAGGTAGCAATCAGCCCCAGCATTTT.

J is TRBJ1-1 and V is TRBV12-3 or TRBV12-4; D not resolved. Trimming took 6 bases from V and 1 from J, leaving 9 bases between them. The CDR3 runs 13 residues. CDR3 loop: CASRIVRNTEAFF. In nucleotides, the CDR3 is TGTGCCAGCAGGATCGTAAGGAACACTGAAGCTTTCTTT.

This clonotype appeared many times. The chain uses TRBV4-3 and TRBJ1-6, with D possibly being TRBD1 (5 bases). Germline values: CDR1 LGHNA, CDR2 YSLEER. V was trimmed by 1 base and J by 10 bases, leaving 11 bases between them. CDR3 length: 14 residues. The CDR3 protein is CASSQAGTGSPLHF. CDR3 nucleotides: TGCGCCAGCAGCCAAGCAGGGACGGGATCACCCCTCCACTTT.

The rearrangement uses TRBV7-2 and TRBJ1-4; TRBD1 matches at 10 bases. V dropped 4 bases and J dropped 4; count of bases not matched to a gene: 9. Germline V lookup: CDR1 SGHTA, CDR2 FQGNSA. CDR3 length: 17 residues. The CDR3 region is CASSYRGQGPYNEKLFF. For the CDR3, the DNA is TGTGCCAGCAGCTACCGGGGACAGGGGCCTTATAATGAAAAACTGTTTTTT. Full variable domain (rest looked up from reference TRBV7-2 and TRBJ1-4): GAGVSQSPSNKVTEKGKDVELRCDPISGHTALYWYRQSLGQGLEFLIYFQGNSAPDKSGLPSDRFSAERTGGSVSTLTIQRTQQEDSAVYLCASSYRGQGPYNEKLFFGSGTQLSVL.

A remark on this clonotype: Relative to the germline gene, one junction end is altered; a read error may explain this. In DNA form, the CDR3 reads TGTGCCAGCAGCTCCCGGGTACACGAGCGGTACTTC. Protein product: CASSSRVHERYF. The chain links TRBV7-9 to TRBJ2-7, with D unresolved. Germline loops: CDR1 SEHNR, CDR2 FQNEAQ (reference sequence). CDR3 length: 12 residues.

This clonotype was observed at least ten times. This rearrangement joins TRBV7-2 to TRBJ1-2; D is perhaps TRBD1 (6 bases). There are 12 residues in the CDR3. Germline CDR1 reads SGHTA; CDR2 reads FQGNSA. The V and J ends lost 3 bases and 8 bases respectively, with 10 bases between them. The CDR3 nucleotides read TGTGCCAGCAGCTTTCAGGGGAAGGGCTACACCTTC. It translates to CASSFQGKGYTF.

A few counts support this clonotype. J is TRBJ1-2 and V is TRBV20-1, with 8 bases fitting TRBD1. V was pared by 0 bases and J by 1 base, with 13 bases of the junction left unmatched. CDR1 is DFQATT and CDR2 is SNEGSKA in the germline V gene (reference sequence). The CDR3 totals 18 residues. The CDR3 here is CSARDLSGQDNINYGYTF. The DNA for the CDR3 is TGCAGTGCTAGAGATTTATCGGGACAGGACAATATTAACTATGGCTACACCTTC.

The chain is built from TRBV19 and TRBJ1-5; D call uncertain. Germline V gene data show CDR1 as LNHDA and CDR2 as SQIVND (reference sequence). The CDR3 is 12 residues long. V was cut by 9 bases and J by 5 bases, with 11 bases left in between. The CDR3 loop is CASSSQYQPQHF. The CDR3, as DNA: TGTGCCAGCAGTTCCCAATATCAGCCCCAGCATTTT.

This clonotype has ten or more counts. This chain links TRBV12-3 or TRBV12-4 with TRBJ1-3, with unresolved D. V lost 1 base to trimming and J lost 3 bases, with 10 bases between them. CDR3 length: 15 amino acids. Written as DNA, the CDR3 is TGTGCCAGCAGTTTAGACGGAAGGGATGGAAACACCATATATTTT. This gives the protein CASSLDGRDGNTIYF.

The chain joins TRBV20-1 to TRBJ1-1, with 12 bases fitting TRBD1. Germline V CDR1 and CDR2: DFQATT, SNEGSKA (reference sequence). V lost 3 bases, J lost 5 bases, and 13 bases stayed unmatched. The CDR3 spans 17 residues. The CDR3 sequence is CSARGVGTGGLGTEAFF. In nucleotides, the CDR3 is TGCAGTGCTAGGGGCGTCGGGACAGGGGGCTTAGGAACTGAAGCTTTCTTT.

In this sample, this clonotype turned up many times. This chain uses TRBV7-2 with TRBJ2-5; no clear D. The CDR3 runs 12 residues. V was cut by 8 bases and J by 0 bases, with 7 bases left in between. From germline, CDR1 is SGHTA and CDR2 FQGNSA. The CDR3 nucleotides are TGTGCCAGCGGCAAGTACCAAGAGACCCAGTACTTC. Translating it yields CASGKYQETQYF.

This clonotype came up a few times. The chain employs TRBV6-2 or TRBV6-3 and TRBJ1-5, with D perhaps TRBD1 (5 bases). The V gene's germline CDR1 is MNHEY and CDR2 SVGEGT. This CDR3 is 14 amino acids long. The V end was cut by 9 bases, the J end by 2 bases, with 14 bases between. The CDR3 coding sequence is TGTGCCAGTCTTTACCCGGGGCGCAATCAGCCCCAGCATTTT. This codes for CASLYPGRNQPQHF.